The next 14 T cell receptor beta chains were all read from a single sample in a study of T cell responses to AZD1222 COVID-19 vaccine. TCRdb's copy holds only in-frame clones and misses some; the assay was immunoSEQ multiplex PCR. Of over 85,000 clones in the sample, approximately 90% are singletons; the top ten hold around 3.2%. The source was peripheral blood, collected on day 0 of AZD1222 vaccination. These receptors came from an adult in good health.

The chain recombines TRBV6-2 or TRBV6-3 with TRBJ2-3; the match to TRBD2 covers 14 bases. The J segment lost 2 bases and the V segment lost 4 bases, leaving 14 bases of the junction unmatched. The CDR3 is made up of 20 amino acids. The germline V gene encodes CDR1 MNHEY and CDR2 SVGEGT. The CDR3 DNA is TGTGCCAGCAGTTCTTTCCCCAGGACTAGCGGGAGGACCCCCACAGATACGCAGTATTTT. Encoded protein: CASSSFPRTSGRTPTDTQYF.

DNA for the CDR3: TGTGCCAGCAGCCGCTCCCCGAACACTGAAGCTTTCTTT. This encodes CASSRSPNTEAFF. The rearrangement uses TRBV7-8 and TRBJ1-1; D unresolved. The CDR3 is 13 residues long. V lost 5 bases and J 1 base, leaving 8 bases between the germline ends. Per germline, CDR1 SGHVS and CDR2 FQNEAQ. Drawing the rest from reference TRBV7-8 and TRBJ1-1, the complete variable domain is GAGVSQSPRYKVAKRGQDVALRCDPISGHVSLFWYQQALGQGPEFLTYFQNEAQLDKSGLPSDRFFAERPEGSVSTLKIQRTQQEDSAVYLCASSRSPNTEAFFGQGTRLTVV.

This rearrangement joins TRBV7-2 to TRBJ1-1; TRBD1 might be the D (6 bases). Trimming cost V 5 bases and J 5 bases, with 15 bases left between them. The germline V gene has CDR1 SGHTA and CDR2 FQGNSA. The CDR3 extends over 14 amino acids. CDR3 in DNA: TGTGCCAGCAGCAGGTCGGGGGGCGAAACTGAAGCTTTCTTT. The encoded protein is CASSRSGGETEAFF.

This CDR3 is CASSSLGGGLDFGYTF. For the CDR3, the DNA is TGTGCCAGCAGTTCCCTAGGAGGCGGCCTAGATTTTGGCTACACCTTC. This chain links TRBV28 with TRBJ1-2; D gene ambiguous. Germline V CDR1 and CDR2: MDHEN, SYDVKM. Deletions cut 4 bases from V and 7 bases from J, with 22 bases between. The CDR3 runs 16 residues.

This rearrangement joins TRBV4-1 to TRBJ1-2; 7 bases are shared with TRBD1. V trimming: 1 base; J trimming: 5 bases; junction bases outside the gene matches: 4. From germline, CDR1 is MGHRA and CDR2 YSYEKL. This CDR3 comprises 14 residues. CDR3 DNA: TGCGCCAGCAGCCAAGGTGGGACAGTATATGGCTACACCTTC. This codes for CASSQGGTVYGYTF.

The chain joins TRBV7-8 to TRBJ2-3, with no clear D. Germline lookup yields CDR1 SGHVS and CDR2 FQNEAQ. The CDR3 has 14 residues. Trimming removed 1 base from V and 1 base from J, with 6 bases in between. The CDR3 region is CASSLERGTDTQYF. The CDR3 DNA sequence: TGTGCCAGCAGCTTAGAAAGGGGCACAGATACGCAGTATTTT.

The chain recombines TRBV19 with TRBJ1-6; TRBD1 matches 7 bases. The J segment lost 8 bases and the V segment lost 5 bases, leaving 6 bases of the junction unmatched. CDR3 length equals 14 residues. Germline V CDR1 and CDR2: LNHDA, SQIVND (reference sequence). The CDR3 DNA follows: TGTGCCAGTAGTTCCGGACAGGAGCATTCACCCCTCCACTTT. This gives the protein CASSSGQEHSPLHF.

The chain combines TRBV3-1 (or the pseudogene TRBV3-2) with TRBJ2-1; TRBD2 agrees at 11 bases. CDR3 size: 19 residues. Germline CDR1 reads LGHDT; CDR2 reads YNNKEL (reference sequence). J gave up 8 bases and V 0 bases, and 15 bases lay outside the gene matches. CDR3 amino acids: CASSQDGSGLAGGKHEQFF. The CDR3 bases are TGTGCCAGCAGCCAAGATGGGTCCGGGCTAGCGGGAGGAAAACATGAGCAGTTCTTC.

The chain uses TRBV20-1 and TRBJ2-3, with D maybe TRBD2 (6 bases). The CDR3 is 16 residues long. CDR1 is DFQATT, CDR2 SNEGSKA, per germline (reference sequence). V was clipped by 3 bases and J by 5 bases, with 21 bases between them. CDR3 loop: CSASPPLAMVRDTQYF. CDR3 bases: TGCAGTGCTAGTCCCCCGCTAGCGATGGTAAGAGATACGCAGTATTTT.

This rearrangement joins TRBV3-1 (or the pseudogene TRBV3-2) to TRBJ2-3; 9 positions agree with TRBD2. V was pared by 6 bases and J by 2 bases, with 6 bases of the junction left unmatched. Germline V gives CDR1 LGHDT, CDR2 YNNKEL (reference sequence). CDR3 length: 15 amino acids. In nucleotides, the CDR3 is TGTGCCAGCAGTAAAAGCGGGGGGTCCACAGATACGCAGTATTTT. Residues: CASSKSGGSTDTQYF.

The J gene is TRBJ1-5, the V gene TRBV6-6; 8 bases agree with TRBD1. Germline CDR1 reads MNHNY; CDR2 reads SVGAGI (reference sequence). The CDR3 runs 16 residues. Trimming cost V 4 bases and J 2 bases; bases outside gene matches: 7. The CDR3 region has the DNA TGTGCCAGCAGTTCGATACCGGGACAGGGCAATCAGCCCCAGCATTTT. Amino acid sequence: CASSSIPGQGNQPQHF.

This clone has more than one count but fewer than ten. The chain recombines TRBV14 with TRBJ2-1; D may match TRBD1 or TRBD2 (5 bases each). The germline CDR1 and CDR2 sequences are SGHDN and FVKESK. This CDR3 spans 13 amino acids. Trimming shortened V by 7 bases and J by 3 bases, and 10 bases separated the two germline ends. CDR3: CASNRDRYNEQFF. DNA for the CDR3: TGTGCCAGCAACCGGGACCGCTACAATGAGCAGTTCTTC. Full variable domain (rest looked up from reference TRBV14 and TRBJ2-1): EAGVTQFPSHSVIEKGQTVTLRCDPISGHDNLYWYRRVMGKEIKFLLHFVKESKQDESGMPNNRFLAERTGGTYSTLKVQPAELEDSGVYFCASNRDRYNEQFFGPGTRLTVL.

This clone has more than one count but fewer than ten. The chain couples TRBV29-1 to TRBJ1-1; 7 bases agree with TRBD1. Germline lookup yields CDR1 SQVTM and CDR2 ANQGSEA. The CDR3 covers 12 residues. This chain's CDR3 is CSSGQVNTEAFF. The DNA for the CDR3 is TGCAGTTCCGGACAGGTGAACACTGAAGCTTTCTTT.

The V call is TRBV5-5, the J call TRBJ1-2; 9 bases line up with TRBD1. V trimming: 4 bases; J trimming: 5 bases; junction bases outside the gene matches: 9. This CDR3 spans 15 amino acids. CDR1 is SGHKS and CDR2 is YYEKEE in the germline V gene (reference sequence). DNA for the CDR3: TGTGCCAGCAGCCTCGGGACAGGGAATGAGTATGGCTACACCTTC. Protein: CASSLGTGNEYGYTF.